These 32 T cell receptor beta chains came from one sample sequenced in a study of cytomegalovirus exposure and HLA in healthy donors. PCR primers comprised 60 Vbeta and 13 Jbeta primers. Profiled with immunoSEQ multiplex PCR; TCRdb holds only in-frame clones, not every one. The repertoire includes roughly 63,000 clones, approximately 71% of them detected once, and more than 20% sits in the top ten. The specimen was PBMCs. Receptors originate from a man aged 45 to 65 in good health and CMV-seropositive.

J is TRBJ2-3 and V is TRBV10-3; the match to TRBD1 covers 9 bases. After removal of 11 bases from V and 0 bases from J, the junction contained 12 bases not matched to a gene. The CDR3 loop spans 16 amino acids. Germline-derived CDR1 and CDR2 are ENHRY and SYGVKD. The CDR3 protein is CAVRDRVDTSTDTQYF. In DNA, the CDR3 is TGTGCCGTCCGGGACAGGGTCGATACTAGCACAGATACGCAGTATTTT.

This clone was detected only a few times. This chain connects TRBV4-1 to TRBJ1-1; D unresolved. V was cut by 0 bases and J by 7 bases, with 6 bases left in between. Germline assignment: CDR1 MGHRA and CDR2 YSYEKL. This CDR3 is built from 12 residues. Written as DNA, the CDR3 is TGCGCCAGCAGCCAAGATCTCAGTGAAGCTTTCTTT. This gives the protein CASSQDLSEAFF.

The CDR3 loop is CASSSSPSTRQPDDATNEKLFF. CDR3 nucleotides: TGTGCCAGCAGCTCGAGCCCCTCGACGCGACAGCCGGATGACGCAACTAATGAAAAACTGTTTTTT. The chain uses TRBV9 and TRBJ1-4; TRBD1 is a possible D gene (5 bases). V was shortened by 4 bases and J by 0 bases, with 31 bases between the two germline ends. Germline assignment: CDR1 SGDLS and CDR2 YYNGEE. This CDR3 is 22 amino acids long.

V is TRBV10-2 and J is TRBJ2-1; the match to TRBD2 covers 15 bases. J gave up 0 bases and V 7 bases, and 7 bases lay outside the gene matches. Germline loops: CDR1 WSHSY, CDR2 SAAADI. CDR3 length equals 18 residues. CDR3 sequence (DNA): TGCGCCAGCACCGGACTAGCGGGAGGGCCTAGCTCCTACAATGAGCAGTTCTTC. Translated: CASTGLAGGPSSYNEQFF.

A remark on this clone: A far larger clone is one nucleotide away, so this likely arose from a read error. The chain recombines TRBV7-2 with TRBJ2-7; the match to TRBD1 covers 8 bases. CDR1 is SGHTA, CDR2 FQGNSA, per germline. The CDR3 runs 13 residues. V shed 5 bases, J shed 4 bases, and the junction held 4 bases outside the gene matches. The CDR3 coding sequence is TGTGCCAGCAGCCTGACAGGGGCGTACGAGCAGTACTTC. It translates to CASSLTGAYEQYF.

This clone was counted once. The CDR3 region is CAISAGAQREGLPQYF. CDR3 DNA: TGTGCCATCAGTGCAGGGGCACAGCGGGAGGGCCTTCCGCAGTATTTT. The gene calls are TRBV10-3 and TRBJ2-3, with 10 bases lining up with TRBD2. The CDR3 runs 16 residues. Trimming removed 4 bases from V and 10 bases from J; junction bases left unmatched: 14. Per germline, CDR1 ENHRY and CDR2 SYGVKD.

V usage is TRBV5-4 and J usage is TRBJ2-1; D uncertain. Looked up from germline, CDR1 is SGHNT and CDR2 is YYREEE (reference sequence). The CDR3 length is 14 residues. V gave up 4 bases and J gave up 0 bases, with 8 bases separating them. CDR3 sequence reads: CASSKASSYNEQFF. CDR3 bases: TGTGCCAGCAGCAAAGCGAGCTCCTACAATGAGCAGTTCTTC.

This chain joins TRBV27 and TRBJ2-5, with 9 bases matching TRBD1. The ends lost 6 bases at V and 5 bases at J; junction bases unmatched: 10. The CDR3 contains 15 residues. CDR1 and CDR2 from the germline V gene are MNHEY and SMNVEV (reference sequence). DNA of the CDR3: TGTGCCAGCAGCCTGGGACAGGGAAGCGTCGAGACCCAGTACTTC. Protein sequence: CASSLGQGSVETQYF.

The rearrangement links TRBV30 to TRBJ2-7; 10 bases align to TRBD2. The CDR3 sequence is 15 residues long. From germline, CDR1 is GTSNPN and CDR2 SVGIG (reference sequence). V dropped 5 bases and J dropped 0; count of bases not matched to a gene: 7. The CDR3 here is CAWGSGRPPSYEQYF. CDR3 DNA sequence: TGTGCCTGGGGTAGCGGGAGGCCCCCCTCCTACGAGCAGTACTTC.

This sequence joins TRBV5-4 and TRBJ2-1, with D perhaps matching TRBD1 (6 bases). The V and J ends lost 4 bases and 2 bases respectively, with 10 bases between them. CDR1 is SGHNT and CDR2 is YYREEE in the germline V gene (reference sequence). This CDR3 is built from 14 residues. The CDR3 sequence is CASSRNRAYNEQFF. The CDR3 DNA sequence: TGTGCCAGCAGCAGAAACAGGGCCTACAATGAGCAGTTCTTC. The full variable domain, rest sourced from reference TRBV5-4 and TRBJ2-1, is ETGVTQSPTHLIKTRGQQVTLRCSSQSGHNTVSWYQQALGQGPQFIFQYYREEENGRGNFPPRFSGLQFPNYSSELNVNALELDDSALYLCASSRNRAYNEQFFGPGTRLTVL.

The chain carries TRBV2 and TRBJ2-5; 8 positions match TRBD1. The CDR3 is 14 residues long. The junction had 2 bases not matched to a gene; V was cut back by 1 base and J by 4 bases. In germline, CDR1 is SNHLY, CDR2 FYNNEI. The CDR3 DNA follows: TGTGCCAGCAGTGAAGGGACAGGGCCAGAGACCCAGTACTTC. As protein: CASSEGTGPETQYF.

The chain carries TRBV27 and TRBJ2-1; D gene uncertain. Trimming left V 0 bases short and J 6 bases short, with 9 bases between. The V gene's germline CDR1 is MNHEY and CDR2 SMNVEV (reference sequence). The CDR3 is made up of 14 amino acids. CDR3 residues: CASSLSSPGNEQFF. CDR3 sequence (DNA): TGTGCCAGCAGTTTATCGTCCCCGGGCAATGAGCAGTTCTTC.

The chain combines TRBV7-2 with TRBJ1-6, with a possible D match to TRBD1 (5 bases). Trimming left V 3 bases short and J 5 bases short, with 17 bases between. This CDR3 is 17 amino acids long. Germline CDR1 is SGHTA and CDR2 is FQGNSA. CDR3 protein: CASSFRAAEGDNSPLHF. CDR3 bases: TGTGCCAGCAGCTTTCGGGCCGCTGAAGGGGATAATTCACCCCTCCACTTT.

This sequence joins TRBV7-8 and TRBJ1-2; D gene ambiguous. CDR1 and CDR2 (germline): SGHVS, FQNEAQ. V dropped 1 base and J dropped 2 bases, with 11 bases sitting between them. The CDR3 contains 15 residues. The CDR3 DNA reads as TGTGCCAGCAGCTTAGAAAGGAGCCCCAACTATGGCTACACCTTC. This translates into CASSLERSPNYGYTF.

This clone was seen a few times. The chain is built from TRBV11-3 and TRBJ2-2; 11 bases align to TRBD2. The CDR3 runs 16 residues. Germline trimming cut 5 bases from V and 6 bases from J; bases unmatched to any gene: 8. In germline, CDR1 is SGHNT, CDR2 YENEEA. The CDR3 region is CASSLLLAGGAGELFF. DNA for the CDR3: TGTGCCAGCAGCCTCCTCCTAGCGGGAGGAGCCGGGGAGCTGTTTTTT.

The CDR3 loop is CASSIGLAGGHEQFF. CDR3 bases: TGTGCCAGTAGTATAGGACTAGCGGGAGGGCATGAGCAGTTCTTC. The genes are TRBV19 and TRBJ2-1; TRBD2 matches at 14 bases. This CDR3 has 15 amino acids. V lost 1 base to trimming and J lost 8 bases; unmatched junction nucleotides: 1. Germline lookup yields CDR1 LNHDA and CDR2 SQIVND (reference sequence).

In this sample, this clone turned up once. This chain joins TRBV6-1 and TRBJ2-2; D unresolved. The CDR3 spans 14 residues. V gave up 2 bases and J gave up 1 base, with 5 bases separating them. Germline V gene lookup returns CDR1 MNHNS and CDR2 SASEGT. For the CDR3, the DNA is TGTGCCAGCAGTGAAACGCGGAACACCGGGGAGCTGTTTTTT. Residues: CASSETRNTGELFF.

V is TRBV19 and J is TRBJ2-5; 8 positions agree with TRBD1. Germline-derived CDR1 and CDR2 are LNHDA and SQIVND (reference sequence). This CDR3 comprises 15 residues. V lost 0 bases, J lost 5 bases, and 5 bases stayed unmatched. CDR3 sequence: CASSIEDRVVETQYF. CDR3 nucleotides: TGTGCCAGTAGTATAGAGGACAGGGTTGTGGAGACCCAGTACTTC. Combining the CDR3 with reference TRBV19 and TRBJ2-5 gives the whole variable domain DGGITQSPKYLFRKEGQNVTLSCEQNLNHDAMYWYRQDPGQGLRLIYYSQIVNDFQKGDIAEGYSVSREKKESFPLTVTSAQKNPTAFYLCASSIEDRVVETQYFGPGTRLLVL.

V and J are TRBV18 and TRBJ2-5; 13 bases align to TRBD2. The CDR3 has 15 residues. Germline loops: CDR1 KGHSH, CDR2 LQKENI. J was trimmed by 2 bases and V by 4 bases; bases with no gene match: 1. The CDR3 bases are TGTGCCAGCTCACTGGGACTAGCGGGGCAAGAGACCCAGTACTTC. It specifies CASSLGLAGQETQYF.

This clone was seen a few times. This chain's CDR3 is CASSVRGGGDTDTQYF. DNA for the CDR3: TGTGCCAGCAGCGTCCGCGGCGGGGGGGACACAGATACGCAGTATTTT. The V and J genes are TRBV7-2 and TRBJ2-3; 9 bases are a match to TRBD2. Germline-derived CDR1 and CDR2 are SGHTA and FQGNSA. The CDR3 spans 16 residues. The trim removed 5 bases at V and 2 bases at J, leaving 8 bases unmatched.

This clone was seen a handful of times. The junction and the germline gene differ at one end; a read error may be behind it. The J gene is TRBJ2-7, the V gene TRBV19; a possible D gene is TRBD1 (5 bases). Per germline, CDR1 LNHDA and CDR2 SQIVND (reference sequence). The CDR3 extends over 17 amino acids. CDR3 coding DNA: TGTGCCAGTAGTCCGACAGCCCTATACCTACCGAGTTTGTTCCCTGGATTC. Its translation: CASSPTALYLPSLFPGF.

The V call is TRBV30, the J call TRBJ1-2; no reliable D call. The CDR3 is 18 residues long. Trimming stripped 4 bases from V and 3 bases from J, with 27 bases between. CDR1 is GTSNPN, CDR2 SVGIG, per germline (reference sequence). CDR3 residues: CAWTPPDRILGGDYGYTF. CDR3 bases: TGTGCCTGGACCCCGCCAGATAGGATTTTAGGTGGAGACTATGGCTACACCTTC.

The rearrangement links TRBV28 to TRBJ1-1; 8 nucleotides line up with TRBD1. The CDR3 is made up of 15 amino acids. Trimming cost V 8 bases and J 0 bases; bases outside gene matches: 8. CDR1 is MDHEN, CDR2 SYDVKM, per germline. The CDR3 protein is CASDRGASMNTEAFF. The CDR3 region has the DNA TGTGCCAGCGACAGGGGCGCTTCCATGAACACTGAAGCTTTCTTT.

The V gene is TRBV27, the J gene TRBJ2-7; 9 bases are shared with TRBD2. This CDR3 comprises 16 residues. The trim removed 3 bases at V and 4 bases at J, leaving 10 bases unmatched. Germline V gene sequence: CDR1 MNHEY, CDR2 SMNVEV (reference sequence). The CDR3 is CASSLSFGAGGYEQYF. In DNA form, the CDR3 reads TGTGCCAGCAGTTTGTCCTTTGGAGCGGGAGGTTACGAGCAGTACTTC.

The chain couples TRBV6-4 to TRBJ2-2; perhaps TRBD1 as D (5 bases). V dropped 3 bases and J dropped 6 bases, with 5 bases sitting between them. The germline gives CDR1 MRHNA, CDR2 SNTAGT. This CDR3 comprises 12 residues. CDR3 amino acids: CASSEGAGELFF. As DNA, the CDR3 is TGTGCCAGCAGTGAAGGGGCCGGGGAGCTGTTTTTT.

The chain couples TRBV28 to TRBJ2-1; D possibly corresponds to TRBD1 (5 bases). There are 14 residues in the CDR3. CDR1 and CDR2 (germline): MDHEN, SYDVKM. Trimming took off 3 bases at V and 6 bases at J, with 12 bases between the two ends. In DNA, the CDR3 is TGTGCCAGCAGTTTCGGCAGGGTGGTCAATGAGCAGTTCTTC. Translating it yields CASSFGRVVNEQFF.

J is TRBJ2-1 and V is TRBV6-5; TRBD1 agrees at 10 bases. Germline assignment: CDR1 MNHEY and CDR2 SVGAGI. V lost 7 bases, J lost 8 bases, and 11 bases stayed unmatched. This CDR3 is 15 amino acids long. CDR3 bases: TGTGCCAGCAACGGCGGGGGACAGGGGATCGATGAGCAGTTCTTC. Amino acid sequence: CASNGGGQGIDEQFF.

To note about this clone: This CDR3 is also generated by other DNA sequences in the sample. The CDR3 protein is CASSQPGLANNEQFF. In DNA, the CDR3 is TGTGCCAGCAGCCAACCGGGACTAGCGAACAATGAGCAGTTCTTC. V and J are TRBV4-2 and TRBJ2-1, with 10 bases identical to TRBD2. The CDR3 covers 15 residues. Germline V lookup: CDR1 LGHNA, CDR2 YNFKEQ. The ends lost 2 bases at V and 5 bases at J; junction bases unmatched: 3.

The chain links TRBV5-1 to TRBJ1-1; D perhaps matches TRBD1 (5 bases). This CDR3 region has 17 residues. Trimming removed 0 bases from V and 4 bases from J, with 19 bases in between. Germline V lookup: CDR1 SGHRS, CDR2 YFSETQ. DNA for the CDR3: TGCGCCAGCAGCTTGGCCGGGGGTCCTGACCGGGGCACTGAAGCTTTCTTT. It specifies CASSLAGGPDRGTEAFF.

Only a few counts were recorded for this clone. This chain uses TRBV5-1 with TRBJ2-1; 7 nucleotides match TRBD2. This CDR3 is built from 15 residues. V gave up 7 bases and J gave up 6 bases; unmatched junction bases: 13. Germline CDR1 reads SGHRS; CDR2 reads YFSETQ. CDR3 DNA: TGCGCCAGCTGTAGCGGGCTTCCAGGCTCCAATGAGCAGTTCTTC. Protein: CASCSGLPGSNEQFF.

This chain connects TRBV6-5 to TRBJ2-1; 7 bases agree with TRBD2. Trimming at V came to 0 bases and at J to 5 bases, leaving 4 bases not matched to a gene. CDR1 and CDR2 from the germline V gene are MNHEY and SVGAGI. The CDR3 has 15 amino acids. This CDR3 reads CASSYSLLADNEQFF. The CDR3 nucleotides read TGTGCCAGCAGTTACTCGCTGCTAGCGGACAATGAGCAGTTCTTC.

The V gene is TRBV7-2, the J gene TRBJ2-1; TRBD1 matches at 9 bases. Per germline, CDR1 SGHTA and CDR2 FQGNSA. This CDR3 is 15 amino acids long. The J segment lost 10 bases and the V segment lost 5 bases, leaving 12 bases of the junction unmatched. CDR3 region: CASSPPGQGLKEQFF. DNA of the CDR3: TGTGCCAGCAGCCCTCCGGGACAGGGTCTCAAAGAGCAGTTCTTC. The full variable domain, its missing parts supplied by reference TRBV7-2 and TRBJ2-1, is GAGVSQSPSNKVTEKGKDVELRCDPISGHTALYWYRQSLGQGLEFLIYFQGNSAPDKSGLPSDRFSAERTGGSVSTLTIQRTQQEDSAVYLCASSPPGQGLKEQFFGPGTRLTVL.